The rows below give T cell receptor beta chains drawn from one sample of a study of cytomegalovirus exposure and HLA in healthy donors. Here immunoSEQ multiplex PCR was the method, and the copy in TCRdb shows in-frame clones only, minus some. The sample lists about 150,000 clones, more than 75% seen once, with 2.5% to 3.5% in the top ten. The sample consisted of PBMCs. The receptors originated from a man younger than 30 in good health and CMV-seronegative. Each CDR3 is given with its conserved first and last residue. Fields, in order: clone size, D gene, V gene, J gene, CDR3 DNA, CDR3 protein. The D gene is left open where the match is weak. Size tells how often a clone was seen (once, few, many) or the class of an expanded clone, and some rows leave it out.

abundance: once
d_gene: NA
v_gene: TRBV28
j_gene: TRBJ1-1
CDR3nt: TGTGCCAGCAGTTTTCGGAACACTGAAGCTTTCTTT
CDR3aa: CASSFRNTEAFF

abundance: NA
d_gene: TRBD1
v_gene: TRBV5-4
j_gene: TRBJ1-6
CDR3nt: TGTGCCAGCACGGACAGGACGAGCTCCTATAATTCACCCCTCCACTTT
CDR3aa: CASTDRTSSYNSPLHF

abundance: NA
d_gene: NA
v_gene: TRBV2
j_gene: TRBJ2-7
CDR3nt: TGTGCCAGCAGTCGGGACATCCTCTACGAGCAGTACTTC
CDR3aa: CASSRDILYEQYF

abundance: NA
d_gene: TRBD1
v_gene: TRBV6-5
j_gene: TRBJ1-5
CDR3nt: TGTGCCAGCAGGGGACAGGGGAATCAGCCCCAGCATTTT
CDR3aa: CASRGQGNQPQHF

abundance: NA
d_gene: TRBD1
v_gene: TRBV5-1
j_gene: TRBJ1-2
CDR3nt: TGCGCCAGCAGCTTGCGGAGACAGGGTGATAGTGGCTACACCTTC
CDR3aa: CASSLRRQGDSGYTF

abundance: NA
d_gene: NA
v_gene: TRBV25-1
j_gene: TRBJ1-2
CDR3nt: TGTGCCACCTCGGACCCTAAACAGGGTTCAGGGGGCTACACCTTC
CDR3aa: CATSDPKQGSGGYTF

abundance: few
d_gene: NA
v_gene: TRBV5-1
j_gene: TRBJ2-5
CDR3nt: TGCGCCAGCACCGTCGCAGGCGCCCAAGAGACCCAGTACTTC
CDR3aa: CASTVAGAQETQYF

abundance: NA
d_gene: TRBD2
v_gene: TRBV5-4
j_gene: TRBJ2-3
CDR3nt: TGTGCCAGCACCCAGACTGATAGGACTAGCGAGAGGGATACGCAGTATTTT
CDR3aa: CASTQTDRTSERDTQYF

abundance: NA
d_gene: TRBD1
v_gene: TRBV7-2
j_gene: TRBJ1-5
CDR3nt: TGTGCCAGCAGCCCAAGGACAGGGGTGGGCAATCAGCCCCAGCATTTT
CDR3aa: CASSPRTGVGNQPQHF

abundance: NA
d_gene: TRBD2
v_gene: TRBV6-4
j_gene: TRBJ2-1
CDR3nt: TGTGCCAGCAGTTCCGGAGGTAGCGGGAGTTATGGTGAGCAGTTCTTC
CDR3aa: CASSSGGSGSYGEQFF

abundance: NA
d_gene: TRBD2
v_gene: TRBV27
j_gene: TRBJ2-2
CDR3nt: TGTGCCAGCACGCAGACTAGCGGGAGGGCCAACACCGGGGAGCTGTTTTTT
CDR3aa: CASTQTSGRANTGELFF

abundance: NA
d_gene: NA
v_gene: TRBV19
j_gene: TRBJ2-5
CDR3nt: TGTGCCAGTAGTATTTCAGGGGCCCAAGAGACCCAGTACTTC
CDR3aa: CASSISGAQETQYF

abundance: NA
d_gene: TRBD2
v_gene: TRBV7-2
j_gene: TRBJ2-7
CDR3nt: TGTGCCAGCAGCTCGACTAGCGGGGTAGGCCAGCAGTACTTC
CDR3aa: CASSSTSGVGQQYF

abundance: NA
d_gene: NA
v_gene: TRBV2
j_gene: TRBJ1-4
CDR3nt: TGTGCCAGCAGCCTCACTGGGGGGGGGAATAATGAAAAACTGTTTTTT
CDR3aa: CASSLTGGGNNEKLFF

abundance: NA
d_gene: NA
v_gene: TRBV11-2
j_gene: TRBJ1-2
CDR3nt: TGTGCCAGCAACCCGGTGGGAGAGTACTATGGCTACACCTTC
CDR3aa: CASNPVGEYYGYTF

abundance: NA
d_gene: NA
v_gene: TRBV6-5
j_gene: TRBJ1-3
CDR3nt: TGTGCCAGCAGGATGGCGGCGGGAGGAAACACCATATATTTT
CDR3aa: CASRMAAGGNTIYF